One sample yielded the 19 T cell receptor beta chains listed below, sequenced in a study of CD8+ T cells in alopecia areata. RNA was isolated and reverse transcribed to cDNA, the sequencing template. The method was immunoSEQ multiplex PCR; TCRdb's version includes in-frame clones alone and lacks a portion of them. The sample yields some 180,000 clones, about 55% seen once. As to treatment: oral pan-JAK inhibitor, 5-10 mg twice daily. The source was CD8+ T cells sorted from blood, collected at week 24, from a patient treated with tofacitinib. The receptors derive from a human donor with alopecia areata.

The V call is TRBV7-2, the J call TRBJ2-1; TRBD1 is a possible D gene (6 bases). The CDR3 is 16 amino acids. V shed 4 bases and J shed 4 bases, with 17 bases lying between them. Germline V gene sequence: CDR1 SGHTA, CDR2 FQGNSA. The CDR3 DNA sequence: TGTGCCAGCAGCTACAGGGTGGGGTTGACTTACAATGAGCAGTTCTTC. This sequence encodes CASSYRVGLTYNEQFF.

In the case of this clone: This specimen includes other DNA sequences encoding the same CDR3. The CDR3 coding sequence is TGCGCCAGCAGCCAAGATTTAGGGGAGCAGTTCTTC. Amino acid sequence: CASSQDLGEQFF. The chain links TRBV4-3 to TRBJ2-1; D unclear. Trimming took off 0 bases at V and 10 bases at J, with 7 bases between the two ends. CDR3 length equals 12 residues. From germline, CDR1 is LGHNA and CDR2 YSLEER.

V is TRBV29-1 and J is TRBJ2-3; D possibly corresponds to TRBD2 (7 bases). In germline, CDR1 is SQVTM, CDR2 ANQGSEA. CDR3 length equals 17 residues. V lost 4 bases and J 0 bases, leaving 20 bases between the germline ends. Here the CDR3 DNA reads TGCAGCGTTGTCTCTGATGGGGGGGCTACTAGCACAGATACGCAGTATTTT. Translation: CSVVSDGGATSTDTQYF.

The chain combines TRBV30 with TRBJ1-5; D call uncertain. The germline gives CDR1 GTSNPN, CDR2 SVGIG (reference sequence). The ends were cut back, 0 bases at V and 6 bases at J, with 6 bases in the middle. The CDR3 consists of 12 residues. The CDR3 protein is CAWSVGSQPQHF. The CDR3 coding sequence is TGTGCCTGGAGTGTAGGGAGTCAGCCCCAGCATTTT.

The gene calls are TRBV30 and TRBJ1-1; D is unresolved. The germline V gene has CDR1 GTSNPN and CDR2 SVGIG (reference sequence). This CDR3 is 12 amino acids long. With 0 bases removed from V and 6 bases from J, the gap between germline ends came to 8 bases. Here the CDR3 DNA reads TGTGCCTGGAGTGTACGTGCGTCTGAAGCTTTCTTT. This sequence encodes CAWSVRASEAFF.

The sample holds a few counts of this clone. The rearrangement uses TRBV23-1 and TRBJ1-5; TRBD1 might be the D (5 bases). TRBV23-1 is known as an ORF, though its function is uncertain. The CDR3 totals 14 residues. V was cut by 6 bases and J by 6 bases, with 15 bases left in between. CDR3 residues: CASRNDSSGQPQHF. The CDR3 DNA is TGCGCCAGCAGGAACGACAGTTCGGGTCAGCCCCAGCATTTT.

CDR3 coding DNA: TGTGCCAGCAGCTTAGATGCTAGCGGGGGGTCAGATACGCAGTATTTT. Residues: CASSLDASGGSDTQYF. This chain joins TRBV7-6 and TRBJ2-3; 11 bases agree with TRBD2. Germline CDR1 reads SGHVS; CDR2 reads FNYEAQ. V shed 1 base, J shed 4 bases, and the junction held 4 bases outside the gene matches. This CDR3 has 16 amino acids.

The V call is TRBV5-5, the J call TRBJ2-1; D is possibly TRBD2 (6 bases). Trimming took 5 bases from V and 6 from J, leaving 9 bases between them. CDR3 length equals 12 residues. Per germline, CDR1 SGHKS and CDR2 YYEKEE (reference sequence). CDR3 sequence (DNA): TGTGCCAGCAGGCTGGGGGGCAATGAGCAGTTCTTC. This sequence encodes CASRLGGNEQFF.

This clone was observed many times. The genes are TRBV19 and TRBJ1-2; no clear D gene. The germline CDR1 and CDR2 sequences are LNHDA and SQIVND (reference sequence). Trimming took off 5 bases at V and 4 bases at J, with 14 bases between the two ends. There are 14 residues in the CDR3. As DNA, the CDR3 is TGTGCCAGTAGTTCGCTCGAGGGAATCTATGGCTACACCTTC. It encodes CASSSLEGIYGYTF.

The J gene is TRBJ2-3, the V gene TRBV11-1, with 11 bases that match TRBD2. This CDR3 spans 16 amino acids. V lost 4 bases, J lost 1 base, and 4 bases stayed unmatched. Looked up from germline, CDR1 is SGHAT and CDR2 is FQDESV (reference sequence). The CDR3 sequence is CASSSLAGGRTDTQYF. CDR3 bases: TGTGCCAGCAGCTCCTTAGCGGGGGGGCGCACAGATACGCAGTATTTT.

This clone was picked up many times. In the same sample, other DNA sequences code for this CDR3. In DNA form, the CDR3 reads TGTGCCAGCAGCGTAGGGGGACTAGCGGGGGTTAAAAACACCGGGGAGCTGTTTTTT. This sequence encodes CASSVGGLAGVKNTGELFF. The chain combines TRBV9 with TRBJ2-2, with TRBD2 matching over 14 bases. Losses at the gene ends were 0 bases for V and 2 bases for J; bases not matched to a gene: 6. The CDR3 consists of 19 residues. In germline, CDR1 is SGDLS, CDR2 YYNGEE. The full variable domain, with the rest looked up from reference TRBV9 and TRBJ2-2, is DSGVTQTPKHLITATGQRVTLRCSPRSGDLSVYWYQQSLDQGLQFLIQYYNGEERAKGNILERFSAQQFPDLHSELNLSSLELGDSALYFCASSVGGLAGVKNTGELFFGEGSRLTVL.

A few counts support this clone. V usage is TRBV4-3 and J usage is TRBJ2-1, with 10 positions matching TRBD2. Germline V gene lookup returns CDR1 LGHNA and CDR2 YSLEER. This CDR3 has 15 residues. J was trimmed by 8 bases and V by 1 base; bases with no gene match: 5. The CDR3 region is CASSQVAGGGDEQFF. Written as DNA, the CDR3 is TGCGCCAGCAGCCAAGTAGCGGGGGGCGGCGATGAGCAGTTCTTC.

The chain uses TRBV11-2 and TRBJ1-5, with no clear D. The germline V and J ends were trimmed by 1 base and 1 base, with 8 bases remaining between them. This CDR3 spans 15 amino acids. Germline CDR1 SGHAT, CDR2 FQNNGV. DNA of the CDR3: TGTGCCAGCAGCTTAGGGCCGGGAAGCAATCAGCCCCAGCATTTT. Encoded protein: CASSLGPGSNQPQHF.

The V and J genes are TRBV4-3 and TRBJ2-2; no clear D gene. The CDR3 spans 13 residues. The V and J ends lost 4 bases and 6 bases respectively, with 9 bases between them. Germline lookup yields CDR1 LGHNA and CDR2 YSLEER. CDR3: CASSPTVAGELFF. Written as DNA, the CDR3 is TGCGCCAGCAGCCCGACGGTGGCCGGGGAGCTGTTTTTT.

In this sample, this clone turned up a few times. The sample has other DNA sequences that encode this CDR3 too. The DNA of the CDR3 is TGCGCCAGCAGCTTGGGTGACAGGGAAACAGATACGCAGTATTTT. Translated, it gives CASSLGDRETDTQYF. This chain uses TRBV5-1 with TRBJ2-3; 7 bases agree with TRBD1. The CDR3 has 15 residues. In germline, CDR1 is SGHRS, CDR2 YFSETQ. V trimming: 0 bases; J trimming: 3 bases; junction bases outside the gene matches: 4.

The chain has TRBV2 and TRBJ1-2; D is unclear. With 2 bases removed from V and 8 bases from J, the gap between germline ends came to 15 bases. The CDR3 runs 14 residues. Germline V gene sequence: CDR1 SNHLY, CDR2 FYNNEI. The CDR3 reads CASSEMAASGGYTF. The CDR3 DNA follows: TGTGCCAGCAGTGAAATGGCAGCAAGTGGAGGCTACACCTTC.

The rearrangement uses TRBV4-1 and TRBJ2-7, with D tentatively TRBD2 (7 bases). Germline assignment: CDR1 MGHRA and CDR2 YSYEKL. Trimming took off 0 bases at V and 7 bases at J, with 13 bases between the two ends. This CDR3 is 14 amino acids long. The chain's CDR3 is CASSQDLGGGEQYF. Written as DNA, the CDR3 is TGCGCCAGCAGCCAAGATTTGGGAGGGGGGGAGCAGTACTTC.

V usage is TRBV7-3 and J usage is TRBJ2-2, with 9 bases lining up with TRBD1. From germline, CDR1 is SGHTA and CDR2 FQGTGA. Losses at the gene ends were 2 bases for V and 5 bases for J; bases not matched to a gene: 0. The CDR3 is 14 amino acids. The CDR3 DNA reads as TGTGCCAGCAGCTTAGGACAGGGGACCGGGGAGCTGTTTTTT. Its protein product is CASSLGQGTGELFF.

This clone appeared once. The chain combines TRBV9 with TRBJ2-7; D gene unclear. V shed 0 bases and J shed 3 bases, with 10 bases lying between them. The CDR3 is 14 residues long. CDR1 is SGDLS and CDR2 is YYNGEE in the germline V gene. CDR3: CASSVDDSYYEQYF. The CDR3 nucleotides read TGTGCCAGCAGCGTAGATGACTCGTACTACGAGCAGTACTTC.